Included here is one T cell receptor (beta chain) sequence, with context. Its target is unknown. Trimming removed 2 bases at V and 1 base at J, with 5 bases between. The CDR3 totals 13 residues. Germline lookup yields CDR1 MNHEY and CDR2 SMNVEV (reference sequence). This sample is part of a study of CD8+ T cells in alopecia areata. Study findings and constraints: Higher clonality and more expanded CD8+ clones appeared in lesional than normal scalp. In patients, TCRs were shared less clearly than in mice, and HLA may possibly be involved. When scalp samples are sequenced, resident alphabeta T cells of normal skin are also captured.

cDNA prepared by RNA extraction and subsequent reverse transcription served as the template for sequencing. Clones were sequenced by immunoSEQ multiplex PCR, and TCRdb holds only the in-frame ones, with some missing. Of under 150,000 clones in the sample, 62% were seen once. Investigators sorted PBMCs to obtain both CD4+ and CD8+ T cells. This sequence originates from a human donor in good health. The J gene is TRBJ1-2, the V gene TRBV27, with no clear D. Specimen: CD8+ T cells sorted from blood. The DNA for the CDR3 is TGTGCCAGCAGTTTAAGTCATAACTATGGCTACACCTTC. Protein: CASSLSHNYGYTF.